The 25 T cell receptor beta chains below were found in one sample sequenced in a study of blood T cell repertoires in COVID-19. Method: immunoSEQ multiplex PCR; TCRdb's copy keeps in-frame clones and lacks some. The sample comprises roughly 64,000 clones, roughly 70% of which are singletons, and approximately 50% rests with the top ten. Source material: PBMCs or T cells enriched from blood (not recorded which). Every receptor here comes from a woman between 55 and 75 years old who had been exposed to COVID-19.

The J gene is TRBJ1-3, the V gene TRBV7-9; D perhaps matches TRBD1 (6 bases). The CDR3 has 16 residues. The V gene lost 3 bases and the J gene lost 0 bases, with 12 bases spanning the gap. CDR1 and CDR2 from the germline V gene are SEHNR and FQNEAQ (reference sequence). The CDR3 loop is CASSFEGQRSGNTIYF. CDR3 DNA: TGTGCCAGCAGCTTTGAAGGACAGCGCTCTGGAAACACCATATATTTT.

This clone was observed a handful of times. The chain has TRBV28 and TRBJ1-4, with D perhaps TRBD1 (5 bases). The CDR3 has 15 residues. The ends were cut back, 5 bases at V and 5 bases at J, with 15 bases in the middle. The germline V gene has CDR1 MDHEN and CDR2 SYDVKM. CDR3: CASSRASGKNEKLFF. The DNA for the CDR3 is TGTGCCAGCAGTAGGGCGTCAGGGAAAAATGAAAAACTGTTTTTT.

The rearrangement uses TRBV28 and TRBJ1-4, with TRBD1 matching 7 bases. The V segment lost 5 bases and the J segment 4 bases; nucleotides outside the gene matches: 7. This CDR3 spans 15 amino acids. Germline V gene lookup returns CDR1 MDHEN and CDR2 SYDVKM. The CDR3 is CASSPLAGGNEKLFF. CDR3 coding DNA: TGTGCCAGCAGTCCCCTCGCAGGGGGTAATGAAAAACTGTTTTTT.

This clone was detected ten times or more. The V and J genes are TRBV3-1 (or the pseudogene TRBV3-2) and TRBJ2-3, with D possibly TRBD2 on 7 matching bases. Germline CDR1 and CDR2: LGHDT and YNNKEL (reference sequence). CDR3 length equals 13 residues. Trimming removed 3 bases at V and 11 bases at J, with 15 bases between. The chain's CDR3 is CASSQGEGGKQYF. The CDR3 DNA reads TGTGCCAGCAGCCAGGGGGAGGGGGGGAAGCAGTATTTT.

The genes are TRBV5-8 and TRBJ1-5; 10 bases agree with TRBD1. Trimming took 4 bases from V and 5 from J; bases not matched to a gene: 6. The CDR3 extends over 15 amino acids. Germline V gives CDR1 SGHTS, CDR2 YDEGEE. CDR3: CASSKGQGYYQPQHF. CDR3 bases: TGTGCCAGCAGCAAGGGACAGGGGTATTATCAGCCCCAGCATTTT.

The chain uses TRBV29-1 and TRBJ2-7, with TRBD1 matching over 7 bases. Germline loops: CDR1 SQVTM, CDR2 ANQGSEA. V shed 3 bases, J shed 1 base, and the junction held 6 bases outside the gene matches. The CDR3 has 14 residues. CDR3 residues: CSVDGGRGSYEQYF. For the CDR3, the DNA is TGCAGCGTTGACGGCGGCAGGGGGTCCTACGAGCAGTACTTC.

The rearrangement joins TRBV10-1 to TRBJ2-4; 9 bases line up with TRBD2. The CDR3 has 14 residues. The trim removed 10 bases at V and 1 base at J, leaving 5 bases unmatched. Germline V gene lookup returns CDR1 WNHNN and CDR2 SYGVQD (reference sequence). The CDR3 sequence is CAILAGAAKNIQYF. The CDR3 DNA reads as TGCGCCATCTTAGCGGGAGCTGCCAAAAACATTCAGTACTTC.

This chain joins TRBV3-1 (or the pseudogene TRBV3-2) and TRBJ2-7, with TRBD1 as a possible D gene (5 bases). There are 14 residues in the CDR3. V was clipped by 1 base and J by 7 bases, with 14 bases between them. Germline V lookup: CDR1 LGHDT, CDR2 YNNKEL (reference sequence). The CDR3 nucleotides read TGTGCCAGCAGCCAAGCAAACCAGGCAGGGGAGCAGTACTTC. As protein: CASSQANQAGEQYF.

This clone was detected once. CDR3 protein: CASSWVNAGQDGYTF. The CDR3 region has the DNA TGTGCCAGCAGTTGGGTTAATGCGGGGCAGGATGGCTACACCTTC. V is TRBV6-2 or TRBV6-3 and J is TRBJ1-2; D perhaps matches TRBD1 (5 bases). V was trimmed by 4 bases and J by 6 bases, leaving 18 bases between them. Per the germline V gene, CDR1 is MNHEY and CDR2 is SVGEGT. CDR3 size: 15 residues.

The CDR3: CASSDSPNSGELFF. CDR3 bases: TGTGCCAGCAGTGACTCCCCTAATTCTGGGGAGCTGTTTTTT. The chain combines TRBV6-4 with TRBJ2-2; D is unresolved. Germline V gene sequence: CDR1 MRHNA, CDR2 SNTAGT. The CDR3 loop spans 14 amino acids. V was shortened by 0 bases and J by 8 bases, with 10 bases between the two germline ends.

The chain employs TRBV2 and TRBJ1-1; no reliable D call. In germline, CDR1 is SNHLY, CDR2 FYNNEI. The CDR3 is made up of 13 amino acids. Between the trimmed V and J ends, which lost 3 bases and 4 bases, there was a span of 9 bases. The CDR3 protein is CASSDPYLTEAFF. CDR3 DNA sequence: TGTGCCAGCAGTGACCCCTATCTCACTGAAGCTTTCTTT.

The chain uses TRBV19 and TRBJ2-7, with TRBD2 matching 7 bases. The CDR3 spans 14 residues. From germline, CDR1 is LNHDA and CDR2 SQIVND (reference sequence). Trimming removed 4 bases from V and 4 bases from J; junction bases left unmatched: 7. The CDR3 region is CASSTTLREYEQYF. The DNA of the CDR3 is TGTGCCAGTAGTACGACTTTGCGGGAGTACGAGCAGTACTTC.

This clone was counted only a few times. The chain couples TRBV18 to TRBJ1-5, with 10 bases aligning to TRBD1. The CDR3 is made up of 14 amino acids. Per germline, CDR1 KGHSH and CDR2 LQKENI. With V trimmed by 5 bases and J by 8 bases, 6 bases remained unmatched. The CDR3 region has the DNA TGTGCCAGCTCATATGCGACAGGGGGCAAGCCCCAGCATTTT. Protein: CASSYATGGKPQHF.

V usage is TRBV24-1 and J usage is TRBJ1-2, with TRBD1 matching 9 bases. Germline CDR1 is KGHDR and CDR2 is SFDVKD. The length of the CDR3 is 15 residues. Losses at the gene ends were 4 bases for V and 8 bases for J; bases not matched to a gene: 10. The CDR3 protein is CATSDATGGVWGYTF. For the CDR3, the DNA is TGTGCCACCAGTGACGCGACAGGGGGTGTTTGGGGCTACACCTTC.

This clone was picked up one time. The chain carries TRBV9 and TRBJ2-1; no clear D. The germline V and J ends were trimmed by 3 bases and 5 bases, with 12 bases remaining between them. The CDR3 covers 14 residues. CDR1 SGDLS and CDR2 YYNGEE come from the germline V gene. The chain's CDR3 is CASSATPWDNEQFF. DNA of the CDR3: TGTGCCAGCAGCGCGACTCCTTGGGACAATGAGCAGTTCTTC.

CDR3 sequence: CASSPPGAGGLTDTQYF. The CDR3, as DNA: TGCGCCAGCAGCCCCCCCGGGGCGGGGGGCCTCACAGATACGCAGTATTTT. This chain links TRBV5-1 with TRBJ2-3; 8 bases fit TRBD2. The V and J ends lost 4 bases and 2 bases, in that order; junction bases with no gene match: 12. The CDR3 sequence is 17 residues long. Germline V gene lookup returns CDR1 SGHRS and CDR2 YFSETQ.

This clone was detected a few times. The chain has TRBV11-2 and TRBJ1-6, with D perhaps TRBD1 (5 bases). This CDR3 is 17 amino acids long. With 5 bases removed from V and 6 bases from J, the gap between germline ends came to 20 bases. CDR1 and CDR2 (germline): SGHAT, FQNNGV. This CDR3 is CASSPGGGVLVNSPLHF. The DNA of the CDR3 is TGTGCCAGCAGCCCCGGTGGGGGGGTCCTAGTTAATTCACCCCTCCACTTT.

The chain recombines TRBV20-1 with TRBJ2-7; 10 positions agree with TRBD1. Germline V gene data show CDR1 as DFQATT and CDR2 as SNEGSKA (reference sequence). The CDR3 runs 13 residues. V lost 3 bases and J lost 3; bases outside the gene matches: 2. CDR3 in amino acids: CSASGDRGYEQYF. The CDR3 DNA follows: TGCAGTGCTAGTGGGGACAGGGGCTACGAGCAGTACTTC.

This clone has only a few counts. The rearrangement links TRBV4-1 to TRBJ2-7; 11 nucleotides align to TRBD1. The CDR3 has 15 residues. J gave up 3 bases and V 3 bases, and 4 bases lay outside the gene matches. Germline V gene sequence: CDR1 MGHRA, CDR2 YSYEKL. CDR3 coding DNA: TGCGCCAGCAGCCAGGCCGGGACAGGGGGCTACGAGCAGTACTTC. It specifies CASSQAGTGGYEQYF.

CDR3 loop: CASRGQFNTEAFF. CDR3 coding DNA: TGTGCCAGCAGAGGACAGTTTAACACTGAAGCTTTCTTT. The chain recombines TRBV2 with TRBJ1-1; D perhaps matches TRBD1 (6 bases). The CDR3 is 13 residues long. V was clipped by 6 bases and J by 2 bases, with 10 bases between them. Germline-derived CDR1 and CDR2 are SNHLY and FYNNEI.

This chain uses TRBV28 with TRBJ2-1, with 10 bases aligning to TRBD2. CDR3 length: 15 amino acids. V shed 2 bases and J 8 bases; nucleotides not matched to a gene: 6. Germline CDR1 and CDR2: MDHEN and SYDVKM. CDR3 sequence: CASSLSQRGGHEQFF. CDR3 in DNA: TGTGCCAGCAGTTTAAGCCAGCGGGGGGGCCATGAGCAGTTCTTC.

This chain uses TRBV6-5 with TRBJ2-3; D unclear. Germline-derived CDR1 and CDR2 are MNHEY and SVGAGI. V gave up 6 bases and J gave up 0 bases, with 4 bases separating them. This CDR3 spans 12 amino acids. The CDR3 coding sequence is TGTGCCAGCAGCAGTAGCACAGATACGCAGTATTTT. This encodes CASSSSTDTQYF.

J is TRBJ1-5 and V is TRBV28; TRBD1 aligns across 9 bases. Germline V gives CDR1 MDHEN, CDR2 SYDVKM. This CDR3 has 14 residues. V trimming: 4 bases; J trimming: 6 bases; junction bases outside the gene matches: 4. The CDR3 region is CASSSTGGRQPQHF. The CDR3 DNA reads TGTGCCAGCAGTTCGACAGGGGGGCGTCAGCCCCAGCATTTT.

The chain has TRBV5-4 and TRBJ2-6; D might be TRBD1 (5 bases). CDR3 length: 18 amino acids. V was cut by 2 bases and J by 0 bases, with 15 bases left in between. The germline CDR1 and CDR2 sequences are SGHNT and YYREEE (reference sequence). The CDR3 nucleotides are TGTGCCAGCAGCTTCCTTCAAGGGGCAGCCTCTGGGGCCAACGTCCTGACTTTC. Translating gives CASSFLQGAASGANVLTF.

CDR3 in amino acids: CASRFREEDF. DNA for the CDR3: TGTGCAAGTCGCTTTCGCGAGGAGGACTTT. This chain connects TRBV12-2 to TRBJ1-1. TRBV12-2 is a pseudogene locus. The CDR3 length is 10 residues.